This T cell receptor (beta chain) originates from a study of vaccination and CD4 T cells after COVID-19. Researchers used the Oncomine TCR Beta short-read assay to sequence DNA from cultured CD4+ T cells. TCRdb processed the PCR reads anew with MiXCR; each CDR3 protein has one entry. The sample shows more than 9,500 distinct CDR3 sequences, roughly 38% of them seen only once. V gave up 0 bases and J gave up 0 bases, with 12 bases separating them. The germline CDR1 and CDR2 sequences are MNHEY and SVGAGI. This CDR3 is 18 amino acids long. In its sample, this clonotype was seen once. The antigen remains unidentified. Treatment here: roughly 10-day PBMC culture with coronavirus spike peptide pools or control peptides (ViraFEST assay).

The sample taken for sequencing was cultured CD4+ T cells from blood. This TCR derives from a human donor with COVID-19. The gene calls are TRBV6-5 and TRBJ1-6; the D is unclear. This chain's CDR3 is CASSYSKIFSSYNSPLHF. As DNA, the CDR3 is TGTGCCAGCAGTTACTCAAAGATTTTTAGCTCCTATAATTCACCCCTCCACTTT.